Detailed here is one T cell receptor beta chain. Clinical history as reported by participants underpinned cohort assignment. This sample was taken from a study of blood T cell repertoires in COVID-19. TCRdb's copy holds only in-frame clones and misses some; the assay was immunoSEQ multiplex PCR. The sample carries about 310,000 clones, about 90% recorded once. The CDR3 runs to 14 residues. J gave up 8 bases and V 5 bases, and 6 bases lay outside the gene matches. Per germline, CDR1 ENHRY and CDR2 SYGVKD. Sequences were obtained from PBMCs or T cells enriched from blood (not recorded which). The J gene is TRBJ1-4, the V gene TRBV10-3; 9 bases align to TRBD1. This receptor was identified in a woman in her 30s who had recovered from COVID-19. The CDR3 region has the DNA TGTGCCATCAGTCCGGGACAGGGAGGAGAAAAACTGTTTTTT. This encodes CAISPGQGGEKLFF.